A single TCR beta chain is shown here with its context. The data are from a study of shared clonotypes between healthy human individuals. As originally analysed: Quality scores were absent from the junction-only immunoSEQ sequences, so filtering differed. Clones were sequenced by immunoSEQ multiplex PCR, and TCRdb holds only the in-frame ones, with some missing. D and trimming come from the DNA, and the V and J calls and clone size come from that table. Of about 470,000 clones listed, about 76% are singletons. The CDR3 has 19 amino acids. Looked up from germline, CDR1 is MDHEN and CDR2 is SYDVKM. V was clipped by 5 bases and J by 0 bases; unmatched bases: 15.

V usage is TRBV28 and J usage is TRBJ1-3, with 8 bases lining up with TRBD1. Sequenced: PBMCs. The sequence derives from a woman aged 35 to 49 in good health. Some clones in this sample may be carry-over from other donors' samples. The CDR3 sequence is CASSGGTGLSLNSGNTIYF. The CDR3 bases are TGTGCCAGCAGTGGAGGGACAGGACTATCCCTTAACTCTGGAAACACCATATATTTT.